Below, one TCR beta chain is given with its context. Antigen unknown. Blood draws occurred at baseline, cycle 4 day 1, and cycle 7 day 1. Method: immunoSEQ multiplex PCR; TCRdb's copy keeps in-frame clones and lacks some. Among tens of thousands of clones listed, 75% to 85% were seen once. This entry comes from a study of OX40 agonist ivuxolimab in advanced cancers. Study background: Every patient in dose escalation had hepatocellular carcinoma, melanoma, renal cell or head and neck cancer.

Study outcomes and limitations: Both CD4+ and CD8+ T cell populations in blood had undergone clonal expansion by week 6 at 0.1 to 3.0 mg/kg. Partial responders receiving 0.1-3.0 mg/kg showed among the lowest clonal expansion.

J lost 3 bases, V lost 3 bases, and 1 base had no gene match. CDR1 is SGHDT, CDR2 YYEEEE, per germline. This CDR3 spans 14 amino acids. The sample consisted of CD4+ or CD8+ T cells sorted from blood, taken in a trial of the OX40 agonist ivuxolimab. The genes are TRBV5-6 and TRBJ2-1, with 9 bases matching TRBD2. This receptor was identified in an adult with an advanced solid tumor such as melanoma, head and neck, liver or kidney cancer. The CDR3 loop reads CASSSTSGYNEQFF. CDR3 in DNA: TGTGCCAGCAGCTCGACTAGCGGCTACAATGAGCAGTTCTTC. Full variable domain (remainder filled in from reference TRBV5-6 and TRBJ2-1): DAGVTQSPTHLIKTRGQQVTLRCSPKSGHDTVSWYQQALGQGPQFIFQYYEEEERQRGNFPDRFSGHQFPNYSSELNVNALLLGDSALYLCASSSTSGYNEQFFGPGTRLTVL.